These 7 T cell receptor beta chains were sequenced from one sample in a study of identical twins. TCRdb ran MiXCR on the 5' RACE reads and lists one entry per CDR3 protein. This sample yields under 900,000 distinct CDR3 sequences, of which roughly 20% are seen a single time; 13% belongs to the top ten. Separately, the same data were catalogued under a study of T cells expressing NK-cell markers.

The material sequenced was PBMCs. The source of these receptors is a woman aged 18 to 35 in good health.

The chain combines TRBV10-2 with TRBJ1-1, with D unresolved. The germline V gene encodes CDR1 WSHSY and CDR2 SAAADI. The CDR3 is 14 residues long. V lost 6 bases and J lost 1, with 12 bases in between. For the CDR3, the DNA is TGCGCCAGCAGGACTGTACTCAGGAACACTGAAGCTTTCTTT. It specifies CASRTVLRNTEAFF.

This clonotype was counted only a few times. This chain uses TRBV29-1 with TRBJ2-7, with 7 bases matching TRBD1. Germline lookup yields CDR1 SQVTM and CDR2 ANQGSEA. This CDR3 contains 14 residues. V lost 6 bases, J lost 0 bases, and 8 bases stayed unmatched. CDR3 amino acids: CSVAGTASSYEQYF. CDR3 DNA: TGCAGCGTGGCCGGGACAGCGAGCTCCTACGAGCAGTACTTC.

The rearrangement uses TRBV12-3 or TRBV12-4 and TRBJ2-7; a possible D gene is TRBD2 (5 bases). Trimming cost V 8 bases and J 5 bases, with 16 bases left between them. The CDR3 spans 13 residues. The CDR3: CASRLAGIHEQYF. DNA of the CDR3: TGTGCCAGCCGGCTGGCGGGCATCCACGAGCAGTACTTC.

The gene calls are TRBV2 and TRBJ2-1; TRBD1 matches 9 bases. V shed 6 bases and J 2 bases; nucleotides not matched to a gene: 5. CDR1 is SNHLY and CDR2 is FYNNEI in the germline V gene. This CDR3 is 15 amino acids long. The CDR3 spells CASRIDRGAYNEQFF. The CDR3 region has the DNA TGTGCCAGCAGAATCGACAGGGGGGCCTACAATGAGCAGTTCTTC.

In its sample, this clonotype was seen a few times. The CDR3 protein is CASSQGQTEQFF. For the CDR3, the DNA is TGCGCCAGCAGCCAAGGACAGACGGAGCAGTTCTTC. The chain carries TRBV4-3 and TRBJ2-1, with a possible D match to TRBD1 (5 bases). Trimming cost V 1 base and J 10 bases, with 8 bases left between them. The V gene's germline CDR1 is LGHNA and CDR2 YSLEER. This CDR3 is built from 12 residues.

This clonotype was picked up a small number of times. The chain has TRBV7-9 and TRBJ2-1, with 7 positions matching TRBD1. V shed 2 bases and J 9 bases; nucleotides not matched to a gene: 7. Germline CDR1 SEHNR, CDR2 FQNEAQ (reference sequence). The CDR3 runs to 14 residues. The CDR3 DNA reads as TGTGCCAGCAGCTTACAGGGGGTGAGAGGTGAGCAGTTCTTC. Encoded protein: CASSLQGVRGEQFF. Full variable domain (outside the CDR3, taken from reference TRBV7-9 and TRBJ2-1): DTGVSQNPRHKITKRGQNVTFRCDPISEHNRLYWYRQTLGQGPEFLTYFQNEAQLEKSRLLSDRFSAERPKGSFSTLEIQRTEQGDSAMYLCASSLQGVRGEQFFGPGTRLTVL.

This clonotype has just a few counts. The V and J genes are TRBV7-9 and TRBJ2-3; D is undetermined. Between the trimmed V and J ends, which lost 6 bases and 2 bases, there was a span of 6 bases. The CDR3 extends over 12 amino acids. Germline CDR1 SEHNR, CDR2 FQNEAQ (reference sequence). CDR3 nucleotides: TGTGCCAGCAGGGGCCCCACAGATACGCAGTATTTT. Protein product: CASRGPTDTQYF.